A single sample gave rise to the 24 T cell receptor beta chains below, sequenced in a study of shared clonotypes between healthy human individuals. Assay: immunoSEQ multiplex PCR; the TCRdb copy retains only in-frame clones and omits some. The repertoire holds about 1.9 million clones, with over 85% as singletons. The naive CD8 fraction comprised CD45RO-negative cells positively selected for CCR7 and excluded terminally differentiated effector memory CD45RA+ cells. Sequenced: naive CD8+ T cells from PBMCs. All receptors come from a man aged 18 to 35 in good health. Some clones in this sample may be carry-over from other donors' samples.

The V and J genes are TRBV27 and TRBJ2-1; D unclear. The CDR3 runs to 18 residues. Trimming shortened V by 4 bases and J by 0 bases, and 19 bases separated the two germline ends. CDR1 and CDR2 from the germline V gene are MNHEY and SMNVEV (reference sequence). CDR3 protein: CASSWSARGPSSYNEQFF. The CDR3 region has the DNA TGTGCCAGCAGTTGGAGCGCCCGCGGTCCAAGCTCCTACAATGAGCAGTTCTTC.

V gene TRBV7-9 combines with J gene TRBJ1-2, with 8 bases that match TRBD1. This CDR3 region has 16 residues. V shed 4 bases and J 0 bases; nucleotides not matched to a gene: 7. The V gene's germline CDR1 is SEHNR and CDR2 FQNEAQ (reference sequence). As DNA, the CDR3 is TGTGCCAGCAGCTCCGGGACAGGCCCTTCTAACTATGGCTACACCTTC. It encodes CASSSGTGPSNYGYTF.

The chain carries TRBV5-1 and TRBJ2-3; 7 bases fit TRBD1. The CDR3 totals 13 residues. Germline CDR1 SGHRS, CDR2 YFSETQ. V trimming: 3 bases; J trimming: 3 bases; junction bases outside the gene matches: 1. In DNA, the CDR3 is TGCGCCAGCAGCTCGGACAGGACAGATACGCAGTATTTT. Its protein product is CASSSDRTDTQYF.

The genes are TRBV29-1 and TRBJ2-1, with TRBD2 matching 7 bases. The V gene's germline CDR1 is SQVTM and CDR2 ANQGSEA. This CDR3 region has 13 residues. V shed 4 bases and J 3 bases; nucleotides not matched to a gene: 3. DNA for the CDR3: TGCAGCGTTGGGGCGGGAGACTACAATGAGCAGTTCTTC. Residues: CSVGAGDYNEQFF.

J is TRBJ1-5 and V is TRBV30; a weak D match, TRBD1 (6 bases). The V end lost 0 bases, the J end lost 6 bases, and 12 bases lay between the germline ends. Germline V lookup: CDR1 GTSNPN, CDR2 SVGIG (reference sequence). The CDR3 contains 14 residues. Written as DNA, the CDR3 is TGTGCCTGGAGTGTCCGGGGGCACGGTCAGCCCCAGCATTTT. It codes for CAWSVRGHGQPQHF. Supplemented by reference TRBV30 and TRBJ1-5, the full variable domain reads SQTIHQWPATLVQPVGSPLSLECTVEGTSNPNLYWYRQAAGRGLQLLFYSVGIGQISSEVPQNLSASRPQDRQFILSSKKLLLSDSGFYLCAWSVRGHGQPQHFGDGTRLSIL.

J is TRBJ1-2 and V is TRBV6-6; D not resolved. V was clipped by 10 bases and J by 4 bases, with 16 bases between them. The CDR3 runs to 13 residues. Per germline, CDR1 MNHNY and CDR2 SVGAGI (reference sequence). CDR3 loop: CATHQEASYGYTF. DNA for the CDR3: TGTGCCACCCACCAGGAGGCCTCCTATGGCTACACCTTC.

The chain recombines TRBV7-9 with TRBJ2-7; TRBD1 matches 7 bases. Germline-derived CDR1 and CDR2 are SEHNR and FQNEAQ (reference sequence). This CDR3 comprises 15 residues. Trimming took 7 bases from V and 0 from J; bases not matched to a gene: 9. CDR3 sequence reads: CASTLARGSSYEQYF. The CDR3 coding sequence is TGTGCCAGCACACTGGCCAGGGGGAGCTCCTACGAGCAGTACTTC.

The chain has TRBV11-2 and TRBJ2-3; TRBD2 agrees at 9 bases. The CDR3 extends over 15 amino acids. The germline gives CDR1 SGHAT, CDR2 FQNNGV. The V and J ends lost 5 bases and 2 bases, in that order; junction bases with no gene match: 5. As DNA, the CDR3 is TGTGCCAGCAGCCATCTAGCGGGATACACAGATACGCAGTATTTT. Translation: CASSHLAGYTDTQYF.

The chain recombines TRBV5-1 with TRBJ2-7, with 12 nucleotides matching TRBD2. The CDR3 has 20 residues. V trimming: 4 bases; J trimming: 0 bases; junction bases outside the gene matches: 17. Germline CDR1 reads SGHRS; CDR2 reads YFSETQ. CDR3 in amino acids: CASSPGLAGPTAPSSYEQYF. The CDR3 DNA reads TGCGCCAGCAGCCCCGGACTAGCGGGACCTACCGCTCCAAGCTCCTACGAGCAGTACTTC. The whole variable domain, remainder taken from reference TRBV5-1 and TRBJ2-7, is KAGVTQTPRYLIKTRGQQVTLSCSPISGHRSVSWYQQTPGQGLQFLFEYFSETQRNKGNFPGRFSGRQFSNSRSEMNVSTLELGDSALYLCASSPGLAGPTAPSSYEQYFGPGTRLTVT.

The chain couples TRBV7-9 to TRBJ2-7; TRBD1 agrees at 8 bases. CDR3 length equals 15 residues. CDR1 is SEHNR, CDR2 FQNEAQ, per germline (reference sequence). J gave up 3 bases and V 5 bases, and 9 bases lay outside the gene matches. This CDR3 reads CASSVPGTGVYEQYF. In DNA form, the CDR3 reads TGTGCCAGCAGCGTTCCCGGGACAGGTGTCTACGAGCAGTACTTC.

The chain carries TRBV7-6 and TRBJ2-2; D perhaps matches TRBD2 (5 bases). Trimming stripped 5 bases from V and 6 bases from J, with 13 bases between. From germline, CDR1 is SGHVS and CDR2 FNYEAQ. This CDR3 is built from 14 residues. CDR3 DNA sequence: TGTGCCAGCAGCGCGGGCCTTGGGTCCGGGGAGCTGTTTTTT. Residues: CASSAGLGSGELFF.

The CDR3 here is CASSATSRGLGYTF. Here the CDR3 DNA reads TGTGCCAGCAGCGCAACCTCCCGGGGGCTCGGCTACACCTTC. V usage is TRBV11-2 and J usage is TRBJ1-2; maybe TRBD1 (6 bases). The CDR3 contains 14 residues. Germline CDR1 and CDR2: SGHAT and FQNNGV. With 5 bases removed from V and 8 bases from J, the gap between germline ends came to 18 bases.

This chain links TRBV28 with TRBJ1-5, with D unresolved. Looked up from germline, CDR1 is MDHEN and CDR2 is SYDVKM. Trimming pared 2 bases from V and 5 bases from J, leaving 10 bases between. The CDR3 is made up of 14 amino acids. CDR3 bases: TGTGCCAGCAGTTTAGAACAGATTTATCAGCCCCAGCATTTT. This encodes CASSLEQIYQPQHF.

The CDR3 DNA is TGTGCCAGCAGCGGGGCAGGGGGCGAGGAGTACGAGCAGTACTTC. Its protein is CASSGAGGEEYEQYF. The genes are TRBV13 and TRBJ2-7, with 8 positions matching TRBD1. V was clipped by 5 bases and J by 4 bases; unmatched bases: 10. CDR3 length: 15 residues. Germline V gives CDR1 PRHDT, CDR2 FYEKMQ (reference sequence).

In DNA form, the CDR3 reads TGTGCCAGCAGCGTAGCAGGTTCGAGCCACTACGAGCAGTACTTC. This codes for CASSVAGSSHYEQYF. The chain combines TRBV9 with TRBJ2-7; D unclear. There are 15 residues in the CDR3. Germline values: CDR1 SGDLS, CDR2 YYNGEE. Deletions cut 0 bases from V and 3 bases from J, with 13 bases between.

V usage is TRBV9 and J usage is TRBJ2-7; D is uncertain. The germline V gene encodes CDR1 SGDLS and CDR2 YYNGEE. V was cut by 3 bases and J by 3 bases, with 4 bases left in between. This CDR3 region has 11 residues. CDR3 residues: CASSAIYEQYF. As DNA, the CDR3 is TGTGCCAGCAGCGCGATCTACGAGCAGTACTTC.

This clone was observed a single time. The rearrangement uses TRBV6-5 and TRBJ2-7; D is unclear. The germline V and J ends were trimmed by 5 bases and 3 bases, with 5 bases remaining between them. CDR1 and CDR2 (germline): MNHEY, SVGAGI. The CDR3 length is 11 residues. CDR3: CASSTNYEQYF. The CDR3 DNA sequence: TGTGCCAGCAGTACCAACTACGAGCAGTACTTC.

This chain joins TRBV25-1 and TRBJ2-2; 10 bases fit TRBD2. There are 16 residues in the CDR3. CDR1 MGHDK and CDR2 SYGVNS come from the germline V gene. V trimming: 5 bases; J trimming: 3 bases; junction bases outside the gene matches: 6. The CDR3 reads CASSHPGLAHTGELFF. Here the CDR3 DNA reads TGTGCCAGCAGTCACCCGGGACTAGCGCACACCGGGGAGCTGTTTTTT.

In this sample, this clone turned up a few times. The DNA of the CDR3 is TGCAGCGCCAGGGTCTCCACTGAAGCTTTCTTT. Protein product: CSARVSTEAFF. The V gene is TRBV29-1, the J gene TRBJ1-1; perhaps TRBD1 as D (5 bases). V lost 7 bases and J lost 4, with 10 bases in between. Looked up from germline, CDR1 is SQVTM and CDR2 is ANQGSEA. The CDR3 has 11 amino acids.

V usage is TRBV4-1 and J usage is TRBJ2-7; 7 bases fit TRBD1. The CDR3 sequence is 16 residues long. Germline CDR1 reads MGHRA; CDR2 reads YSYEKL. The V and J ends lost 0 bases and 3 bases, in that order; junction bases with no gene match: 8. This chain's CDR3 is CASSQDWSGQFYEQYF. CDR3 nucleotides: TGCGCCAGCAGCCAAGATTGGTCGGGACAGTTCTACGAGCAGTACTTC.

The chain carries TRBV4-2 and TRBJ1-1; 9 nucleotides align to TRBD1. The CDR3 length is 14 residues. J gave up 4 bases and V 4 bases, and 4 bases lay outside the gene matches. Germline CDR1 reads LGHNA; CDR2 reads YNFKEQ. The CDR3 here is CASSPYRGPTEAFF. CDR3 sequence (DNA): TGTGCCAGCAGCCCATACAGGGGGCCCACTGAAGCTTTCTTT.

Worth noting for this clone: Other DNA sequences in the same sample also yield this CDR3. This chain joins TRBV7-9 and TRBJ1-4; TRBD1 matches at 7 bases. The CDR3 loop spans 14 amino acids. With 1 base clipped from V and 4 bases from J, the junction kept 0 bases outside the gene matches. Looked up from germline, CDR1 is SEHNR and CDR2 is FQNEAQ (reference sequence). CDR3 DNA: TGTGCCAGCAGCTTAGGGGACAGTAATGAAAAACTGTTTTTT. Encoded protein: CASSLGDSNEKLFF.

The V gene is TRBV6-5, the J gene TRBJ1-1; D perhaps matches TRBD1 (5 bases). The germline V gene encodes CDR1 MNHEY and CDR2 SVGAGI. V was trimmed by 5 bases and J by 0 bases, leaving 10 bases between them. The CDR3 length is 14 residues. The CDR3 reads CASSVTVMNTEAFF. CDR3 nucleotide sequence: TGTGCCAGCAGTGTGACAGTCATGAACACTGAAGCTTTCTTT.

To note about this clone: This CDR3 is also generated by other DNA sequences in the sample. The genes are TRBV13 and TRBJ1-1; possible D gene TRBD1, 5 bases. This CDR3 has 15 amino acids. Trimming cost V 2 bases and J 2 bases, with 12 bases left between them. In germline, CDR1 is PRHDT, CDR2 FYEKMQ (reference sequence). DNA of the CDR3: TGTGCCAGCAGCTTACGAGGGGAACTAAACACTGAAGCTTTCTTT. Encoded protein: CASSLRGELNTEAFF.